This record covers a single TCR beta chain. What it recognizes is unknown. No patient had autoimmune disease or received systemic immunosuppression. The timepoints at which blood was sampled were baseline, cycle 4 day 1, and cycle 7 day 1. The data belong to a study of OX40 agonist ivuxolimab in advanced cancers. Whole-study results and caveats: With doses of 0.1 to 3.0 mg/kg, CD4+ and CD8+ blood T cells had undergone clonal expansion by week 6. In general, CD8+ T cells held more expanded clones than CD4+ did, on average.

The germline gives CDR1 SGHVS, CDR2 FQNEAQ. Trimming removed 5 bases at V and 8 bases at J, with 16 bases between. The CDR3 runs 15 residues. Only in-frame clones appear in the TCRdb table, and some are missing; sequencing was by immunoSEQ multiplex PCR. The repertoire holds 63,000 or so clones, with approximately 81% as singletons. This sequence was found in an adult with an advanced solid tumor such as melanoma, head and neck, liver or kidney cancer. The chain has TRBV7-8 and TRBJ2-6; no clear D gene. The material was CD4+ or CD8+ T cells sorted from blood, obtained in a trial of the OX40 agonist ivuxolimab. The CDR3, as DNA: TGTGCCAGCAGCCATCAACATCTACCGCCCAACGTCCTGACTTTC. This translates into CASSHQHLPPNVLTF.